This TCR beta chain was identified during a study of radiotherapy plus CTLA-4 blockade in lung cancer. Whole-study context: Disease control reached more than 25%, with objective responses in over 15%.

Data came from immunoSEQ multiplex PCR; TCRdb stores just in-frame clones and leaves some out. Of 25,000 to 35,000 clones listed, 79% are singletons. Study observations and caveats: Early blood T cell clone dynamics reportedly forecast response best, with interferon-beta. An expansion of tumor-derived TCR clones occurred in blood after radiotherapy plus ipilimumab.

Each patient with chemo-refractory metastatic non-small-cell lung cancer was treated with focal radiation plus CTLA-4 blockade using ipilimumab. J gave up 1 base and V 6 bases, and 3 bases lay outside the gene matches. The V gene's germline CDR1 is MDHEN and CDR2 SYDVKM. CDR3 length equals 14 residues. Of note for this clone: The target antigen is unknown.

The source is a human donor with non-small cell lung cancer that progressed on radiotherapy plus ipilimumab. This specimen consisted of peripheral blood, obtained from a patient treated with radiotherapy plus ipilimumab. The chain carries TRBV28 and TRBJ2-1; 7 positions match TRBD2. The CDR3 protein is CASRPSGSYNEQFF. The CDR3, as DNA: TGTGCCAGCAGGCCTAGCGGTTCCTACAATGAGCAGTTCTTC.